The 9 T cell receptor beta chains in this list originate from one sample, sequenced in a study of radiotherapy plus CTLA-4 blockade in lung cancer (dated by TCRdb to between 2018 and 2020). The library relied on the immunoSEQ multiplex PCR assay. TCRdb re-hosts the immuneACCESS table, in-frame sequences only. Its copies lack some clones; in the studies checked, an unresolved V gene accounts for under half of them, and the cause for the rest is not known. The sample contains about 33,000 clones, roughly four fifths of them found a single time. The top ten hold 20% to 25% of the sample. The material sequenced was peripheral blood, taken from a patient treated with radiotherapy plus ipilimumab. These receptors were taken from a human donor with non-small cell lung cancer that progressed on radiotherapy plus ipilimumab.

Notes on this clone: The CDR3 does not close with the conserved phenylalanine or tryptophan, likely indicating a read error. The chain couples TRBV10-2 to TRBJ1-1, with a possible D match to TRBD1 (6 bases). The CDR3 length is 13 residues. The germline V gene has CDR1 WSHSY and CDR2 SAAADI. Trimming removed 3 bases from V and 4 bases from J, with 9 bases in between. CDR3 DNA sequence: TGCGCCAGCAGTGACAGGGGACGCACTGAAGCTTTCCTT. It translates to CASSDRGRTEAFL.

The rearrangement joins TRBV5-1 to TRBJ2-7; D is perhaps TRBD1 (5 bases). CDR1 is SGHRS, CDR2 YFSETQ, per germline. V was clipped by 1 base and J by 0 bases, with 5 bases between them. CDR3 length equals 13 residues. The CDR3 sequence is CASSLTGSYEQYF. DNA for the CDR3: TGCGCCAGCAGCTTGACAGGCTCCTACGAGCAGTACTTC.

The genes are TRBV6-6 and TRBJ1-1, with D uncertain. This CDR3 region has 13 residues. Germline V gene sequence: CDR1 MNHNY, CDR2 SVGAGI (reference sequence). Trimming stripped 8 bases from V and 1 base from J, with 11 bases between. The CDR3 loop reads CASGLTENTEAFF. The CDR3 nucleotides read TGTGCCAGCGGCTTAACAGAGAACACTGAAGCTTTCTTT.

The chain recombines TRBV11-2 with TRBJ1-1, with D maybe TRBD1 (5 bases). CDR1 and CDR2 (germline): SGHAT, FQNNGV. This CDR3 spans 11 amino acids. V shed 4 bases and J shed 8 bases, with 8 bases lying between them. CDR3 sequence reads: CASSWGVEAFF. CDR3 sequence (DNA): TGTGCCAGCAGCTGGGGGGTGGAAGCTTTCTTT. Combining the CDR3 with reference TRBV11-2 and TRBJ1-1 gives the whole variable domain EAGVAQSPRYKIIEKRQSVAFWCNPISGHATLYWYQQILGQGPKLLIQFQNNGVVDDSQLPKDRFSAERLKGVDSTLKIQPAKLEDSAVYLCASSWGVEAFFGQGTRLTVV.

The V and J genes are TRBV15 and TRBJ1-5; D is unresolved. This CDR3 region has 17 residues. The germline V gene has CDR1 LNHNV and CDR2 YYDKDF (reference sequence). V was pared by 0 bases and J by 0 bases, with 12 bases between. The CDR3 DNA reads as TGTGCCACCAGCAGAGACCCCGGAGGGCTTAGCAATCAGCCCCAGCATTTT. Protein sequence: CATSRDPGGLSNQPQHF.

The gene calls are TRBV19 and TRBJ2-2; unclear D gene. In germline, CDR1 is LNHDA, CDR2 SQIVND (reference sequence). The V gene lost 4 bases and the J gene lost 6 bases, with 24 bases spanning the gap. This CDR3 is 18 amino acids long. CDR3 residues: CASSTQQRPETIAGELFF. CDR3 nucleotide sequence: TGTGCCAGTAGTACCCAACAGAGACCAGAAACAATCGCCGGGGAGCTGTTTTTT.

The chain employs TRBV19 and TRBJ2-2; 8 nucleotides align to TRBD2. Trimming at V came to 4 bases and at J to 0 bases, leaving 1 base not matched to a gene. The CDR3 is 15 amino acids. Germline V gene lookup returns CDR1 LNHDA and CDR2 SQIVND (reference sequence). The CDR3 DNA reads TGTGCCAGTAGTAGCGGGGGGTCGAACACCGGGGAGCTGTTTTTT. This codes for CASSSGGSNTGELFF.

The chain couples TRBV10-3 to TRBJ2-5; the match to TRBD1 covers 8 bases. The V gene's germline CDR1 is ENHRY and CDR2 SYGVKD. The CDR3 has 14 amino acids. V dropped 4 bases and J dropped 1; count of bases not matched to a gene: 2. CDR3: CAISVGQGQETQYF. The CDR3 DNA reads TGTGCCATCAGTGTCGGACAGGGCCAAGAGACCCAGTACTTC.

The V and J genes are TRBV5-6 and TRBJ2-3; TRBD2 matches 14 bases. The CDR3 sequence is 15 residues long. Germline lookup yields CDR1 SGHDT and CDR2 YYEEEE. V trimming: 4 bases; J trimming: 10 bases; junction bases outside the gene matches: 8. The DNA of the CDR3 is TGTGCCAGCAGCCCCGGGACTAGCGGGGGCAGGGCGCAGTATTTT. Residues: CASSPGTSGGRAQYF.